This is a list of T cell receptor beta chains from one sample in a study of T cells in Graves' hyperthyroidism and ophthalmopathy. TCRdb re-called the multiplex PCR reads with MiXCR, one entry per CDR3 protein. The sample has around 600,000 distinct CDR3 sequences; roughly 14% are singletons. The material sequenced was blood. These receptors were taken from a woman in her 30s with Graves' hyperthyroidism. Both conserved end residues are part of each CDR3. The D gene is left open where the match is weak. Where a row states a size, it is once, few, many or the class of an expanded clone; other rows omit it.

d_call: .
clone_size: few
v_call: TRBV20-1
j_call: TRBJ2-1
cdr3_aa: CSARIAAGYNEQFF
cdr3_nt: TGCAGTGCTAGGATTGCTGCGGGGTACAATGAGCAGTTCTTC

d_call: TRBD1
clone_size: .
v_call: TRBV6-2/TRBV6-3
j_call: TRBJ2-6
cdr3_aa: CASHKGGLQGANVLTF
cdr3_nt: TGTGCCAGTCATAAAGGGGGCCTACAGGGGGCCAACGTCCTGACTTTC

d_call: TRBD2
clone_size: once
v_call: TRBV7-3
j_call: TRBJ2-1
cdr3_aa: CASSPTMSGREGEQFF
cdr3_nt: TGTGCCAGCAGCCCTACAATGAGCGGGAGAGAGGGAGAGCAGTTCTTC

d_call: .
clone_size: few
v_call: TRBV5-1
j_call: TRBJ2-3
cdr3_aa: CASSLYPLGGEATDTQYF
cdr3_nt: TGCGCCAGCAGCTTGTACCCCTTAGGAGGGGAAGCCACAGATACGCAGTATTTT

d_call: .
clone_size: .
v_call: TRBV20-1
j_call: TRBJ2-3
cdr3_aa: CSALNRAYSTDTQYF
cdr3_nt: TGCAGTGCCCTCAATAGAGCGTATAGCACAGATACGCAGTATTTT

d_call: .
clone_size: .
v_call: TRBV12-5
j_call: TRBJ2-1
cdr3_aa: CASGLDPGSYNEQFF
cdr3_nt: TGTGCTAGTGGTTTGGACCCCGGCTCCTACAATGAGCAGTTCTTC

d_call: .
clone_size: .
v_call: TRBV4-1
j_call: TRBJ2-2
cdr3_aa: CASSQNSATLGTGELFF
cdr3_nt: TGCGCCAGCAGCCAAAATAGCGCCACCCTCGGGACCGGGGAGCTGTTTTTT

d_call: .
clone_size: many
v_call: TRBV11-2
j_call: TRBJ2-7
cdr3_aa: CASSSPFRDFYTYEQYF
cdr3_nt: TGTGCCAGCAGCTCACCTTTCCGGGACTTCTATACCTACGAGCAGTACTTC

d_call: TRBD2
clone_size: many
v_call: TRBV18
j_call: TRBJ2-1
cdr3_aa: CASSPVGLAGAGEQFF
cdr3_nt: TGTGCCAGCTCACCAGTCGGACTAGCGGGAGCCGGTGAGCAGTTCTTC

d_call: .
clone_size: many
v_call: TRBV7-6
j_call: TRBJ2-7
cdr3_aa: CASSLVSWDNSSYEQYF
cdr3_nt: TGTGCCAGCAGCTTAGTGTCATGGGACAACAGCTCCTACGAGCAGTACTTC